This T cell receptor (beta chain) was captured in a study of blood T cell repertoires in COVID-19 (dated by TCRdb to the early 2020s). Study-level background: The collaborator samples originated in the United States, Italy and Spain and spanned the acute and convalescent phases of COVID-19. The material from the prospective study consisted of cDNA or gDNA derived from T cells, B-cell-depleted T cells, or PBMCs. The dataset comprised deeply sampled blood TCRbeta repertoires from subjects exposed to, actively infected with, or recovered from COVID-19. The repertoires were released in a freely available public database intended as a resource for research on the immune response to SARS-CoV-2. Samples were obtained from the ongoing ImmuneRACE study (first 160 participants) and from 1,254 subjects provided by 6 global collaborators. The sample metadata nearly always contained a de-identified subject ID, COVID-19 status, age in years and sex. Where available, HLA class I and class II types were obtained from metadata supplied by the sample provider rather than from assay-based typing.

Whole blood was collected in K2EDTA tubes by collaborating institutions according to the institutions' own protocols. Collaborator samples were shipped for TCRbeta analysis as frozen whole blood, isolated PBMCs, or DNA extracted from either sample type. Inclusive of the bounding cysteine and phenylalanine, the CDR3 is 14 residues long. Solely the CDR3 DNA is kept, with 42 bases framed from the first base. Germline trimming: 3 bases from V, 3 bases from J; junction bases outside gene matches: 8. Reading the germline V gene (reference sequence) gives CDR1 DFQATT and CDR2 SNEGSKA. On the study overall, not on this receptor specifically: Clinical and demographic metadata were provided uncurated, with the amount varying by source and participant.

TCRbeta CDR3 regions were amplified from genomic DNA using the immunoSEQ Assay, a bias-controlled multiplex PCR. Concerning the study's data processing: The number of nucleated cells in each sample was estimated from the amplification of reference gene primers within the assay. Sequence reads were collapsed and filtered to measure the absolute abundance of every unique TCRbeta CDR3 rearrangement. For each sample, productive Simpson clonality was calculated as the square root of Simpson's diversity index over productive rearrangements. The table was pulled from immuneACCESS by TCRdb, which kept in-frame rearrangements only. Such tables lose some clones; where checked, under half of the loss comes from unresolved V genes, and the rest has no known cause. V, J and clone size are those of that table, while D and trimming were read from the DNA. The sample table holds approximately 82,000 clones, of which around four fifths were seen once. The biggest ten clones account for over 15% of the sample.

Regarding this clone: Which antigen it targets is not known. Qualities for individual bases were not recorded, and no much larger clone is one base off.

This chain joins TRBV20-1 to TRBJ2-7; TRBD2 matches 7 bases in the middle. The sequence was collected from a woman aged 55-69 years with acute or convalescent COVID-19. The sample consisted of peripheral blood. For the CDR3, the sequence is CSASRQRDHYEQYF. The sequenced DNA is TGCAGTGCTAGTCGCCAGCGGGACCACTACGAGCAGTACTTC.